The clone carrying this T cell receptor beta chain was observed at least ten times. Amplified TCR beta CDR3 regions derived from RNA transcripts. RT-PCR in the first round (using the HTBI primer set) targeted the TCR CDR3. TCRdb passed the multiplex PCR reads through MiXCR, listing each CDR3 protein once. The data show hundreds of thousands of distinct CDR3 sequences, 14% to 15% seen once. The V gene lost 6 bases and the J gene lost 3 bases, with 9 bases spanning the gap. This CDR3 is built from 13 residues. The data belong to a study of T cells in Graves' hyperthyroidism and ophthalmopathy. Study as a whole: The authors collected peripheral blood at initial diagnosis, before any treatment.

The chain couples TRBV12-3 or TRBV12-4 to TRBJ1-3; D gene uncertain. This TCR was recovered from a woman in her thirties or forties with Graves' ophthalmopathy. The material sequenced was blood. CDR3 sequence (DNA): TGTGCCAGCAGCGAGGGTTTTGGAAACACCATATATTTT. Translating gives CASSEGFGNTIYF.